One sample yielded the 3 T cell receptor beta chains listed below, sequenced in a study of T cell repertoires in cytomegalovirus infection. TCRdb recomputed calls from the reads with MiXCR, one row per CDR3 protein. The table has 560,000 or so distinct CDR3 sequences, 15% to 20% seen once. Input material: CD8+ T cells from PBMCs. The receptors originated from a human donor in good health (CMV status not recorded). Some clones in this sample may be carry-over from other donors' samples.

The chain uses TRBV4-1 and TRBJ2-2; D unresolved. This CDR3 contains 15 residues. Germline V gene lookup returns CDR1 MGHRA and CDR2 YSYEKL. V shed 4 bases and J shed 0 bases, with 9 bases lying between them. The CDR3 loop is CASSPPIANTGELFF. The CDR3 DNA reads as TGCGCCAGCAGCCCCCCGATAGCGAACACCGGGGAGCTGTTTTTT.

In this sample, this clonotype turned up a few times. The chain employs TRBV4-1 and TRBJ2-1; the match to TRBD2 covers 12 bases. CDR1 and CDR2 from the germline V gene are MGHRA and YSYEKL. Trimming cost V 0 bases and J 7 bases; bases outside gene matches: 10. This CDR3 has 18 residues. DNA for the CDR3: TGCGCCAGCAGCCAAGATCTCCCCGGACTAGCGGGGAGGAATGAGCAGTTCTTC. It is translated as CASSQDLPGLAGRNEQFF.

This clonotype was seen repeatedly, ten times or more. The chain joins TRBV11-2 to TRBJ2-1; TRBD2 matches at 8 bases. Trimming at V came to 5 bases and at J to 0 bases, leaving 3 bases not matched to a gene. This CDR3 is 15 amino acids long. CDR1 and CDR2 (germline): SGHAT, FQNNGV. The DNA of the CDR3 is TGTGCCAGCAGCCCGGGGACTAGCTCCTACAATGAGCAGTTCTTC. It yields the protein CASSPGTSSYNEQFF.